The 31 T cell receptor beta chains given below trace back to one sample, sequenced in a study of T cells after yellow fever vaccination. TCRdb processed the 5' RACE reads anew with MiXCR; each CDR3 protein has one entry. The data contain more than 75,000 distinct CDR3 sequences, about 8.8% of them singletons. The sample in question was CD8+ T cells not binding an NS4B(214-222) dextramer, sorted from PBMCs, obtained roughly 14 days after the first yellow fever vaccination. All receptors derive from a man younger than 30 who received the YFV17D yellow fever vaccine.

The chain is built from TRBV5-1 and TRBJ2-3, with TRBD1 as a possible D gene (6 bases). V dropped 0 bases and J dropped 1 base, with 27 bases sitting between them. Germline CDR1 SGHRS, CDR2 YFSETQ. The length of the CDR3 is 21 residues. CDR3: CASSLDAGWVQGPAGTDTQYF. DNA for the CDR3: TGCGCCAGCAGCTTGGACGCTGGCTGGGTCCAGGGGCCAGCCGGCACAGATACGCAGTATTTT.

The V call is TRBV21-1, the J call TRBJ2-7; whether TRBD1, the table's D call, matches the DNA was not checked. TRBV21-1 is a pseudogene locus. This CDR3 spans 15 amino acids. CDR3 in amino acids: CASSNARTGFSEQYF. The CDR3 bases are TGTGCCAGCAGCAATGCCCGGACAGGGTTTTCGGAGCAGTACTTC.

This chain joins TRBV10-1 and TRBJ2-5; maybe TRBD1 (5 bases). Germline assignment: CDR1 WNHNN and CDR2 SYGVQD (reference sequence). The CDR3 is 14 amino acids. Between the trimmed V and J ends, which lost 4 bases and 5 bases, there was a span of 14 bases. The CDR3 region is CASSGTTSGETQYF. The CDR3 DNA is TGCGCCAGCAGTGGGACAACGTCCGGTGAGACCCAGTACTTC.

This clonotype came up many times. V gene TRBV29-1 combines with J gene TRBJ2-5, with unresolved D. Trimming removed 0 bases from V and 7 bases from J, with 9 bases in between. This CDR3 has 12 residues. Germline V gives CDR1 SQVTM, CDR2 ANQGSEA. CDR3 sequence: CSVEDERRTQYF. CDR3 nucleotides: TGCAGCGTTGAAGATGAGAGGAGGACCCAGTACTTC.

Many counts were recorded for this clonotype. This chain connects TRBV11-2 to TRBJ2-1; TRBD2 might be the D (6 bases). CDR1 and CDR2 from the germline V gene are SGHAT and FQNNGV. Deletions cut 5 bases from V and 3 bases from J, with 14 bases between. The CDR3 is made up of 15 amino acids. CDR3 bases: TGTGCCAGCAGCCCCCCGACTAGTAGCTACAATGAGCAGTTCTTC. Its translation: CASSPPTSSYNEQFF.

The chain joins TRBV4-2 to TRBJ1-1, with 10 bases matching TRBD1. J was trimmed by 5 bases and V by 1 base; bases with no gene match: 4. From germline, CDR1 is LGHNA and CDR2 YNFKEQ. The CDR3 is 15 residues long. The DNA for the CDR3 is TGTGCCAGCAGCCAAGTTTGGGACAGGGGAACTGAAGCTTTCTTT. Encoded protein: CASSQVWDRGTEAFF.

The V gene is TRBV20-1, the J gene TRBJ1-1; 10 nucleotides agree with TRBD1. Germline CDR1 and CDR2: DFQATT and SNEGSKA (reference sequence). V lost 6 bases and J lost 6; bases outside the gene matches: 4. This CDR3 region has 12 residues. For the CDR3, the DNA is TGCAGTGCAGACAGGGGGCTGGCTGAAGCTTTCTTT. It specifies CSADRGLAEAFF.

This clonotype has only a few counts. The rearrangement links TRBV2 to TRBJ2-5, with D possibly being TRBD2 (6 bases). Trimming took 11 bases from V and 5 from J, leaving 30 bases between them. CDR3 length: 17 residues. Germline lookup yields CDR1 SNHLY and CDR2 FYNNEI. CDR3 in amino acids: CAVQGSGTGGIGETQYF. The CDR3 nucleotides are TGTGCCGTTCAGGGATCCGGGACCGGGGGAATTGGGGAGACCCAGTACTTC.

This clonotype was detected only a few times. CDR3 region: CASQGGGGQETQYF. The CDR3 DNA sequence: TGTGCCTCCCAAGGTGGCGGGGGACAAGAGACCCAGTACTTC. The J gene is TRBJ2-5, the V gene TRBV3-1, with 7 positions matching TRBD2. The CDR3 length is 14 residues. The J segment lost 2 bases and the V segment lost 11 bases, leaving 11 bases of the junction unmatched. Germline V CDR1 and CDR2: LGHDT, YNNKEL (reference sequence).

The chain couples TRBV4-2 to TRBJ2-3, with 10 positions matching TRBD2. This CDR3 has 15 residues. The V segment lost 3 bases and the J segment 12 bases; nucleotides outside the gene matches: 12. Per germline, CDR1 LGHNA and CDR2 YNFKEQ. The CDR3 loop reads CASSQEIAGGLNQYF. The CDR3 DNA sequence: TGTGCCAGCAGCCAGGAAATAGCGGGGGGCCTTAATCAGTATTTT.

This chain links TRBV11-1 with TRBJ2-5; the match to TRBD2 covers 7 bases. The CDR3 consists of 18 residues. V dropped 3 bases and J dropped 4; count of bases not matched to a gene: 17. The germline CDR1 and CDR2 sequences are SGHAT and FQDESV (reference sequence). This CDR3 reads CASSFPVSGRGYRETQYF. The CDR3 nucleotides are TGTGCCAGCAGCTTCCCCGTCAGTGGGCGGGGGTATCGAGAGACCCAGTACTTC.

This chain connects TRBV27 to TRBJ2-5; TRBD2 aligns across 9 bases. The germline V gene encodes CDR1 MNHEY and CDR2 SMNVEV (reference sequence). V shed 8 bases and J 7 bases; nucleotides not matched to a gene: 11. The CDR3 runs to 14 residues. The CDR3 loop is CASLGVAGAGTQYF. DNA of the CDR3: TGTGCCAGCCTGGGGGTAGCGGGGGCTGGGACCCAGTACTTC.

This clonotype was seen repeatedly, ten times or more. The V gene is TRBV10-2, the J gene TRBJ2-3, with 7 bases identical to TRBD1. J was trimmed by 0 bases and V by 8 bases; bases with no gene match: 2. There are 13 residues in the CDR3. The germline CDR1 and CDR2 sequences are WSHSY and SAAADI. In DNA, the CDR3 is TGCGCCAGCGAGGGGGCTAGCACAGATACGCAGTATTTT. Amino acids: CASEGASTDTQYF.

The chain is built from TRBV28 and TRBJ2-1; D gene unclear. V lost 5 bases and J 4 bases, leaving 12 bases between the germline ends. This CDR3 contains 14 residues. Per the germline V gene, CDR1 is MDHEN and CDR2 is SYDVKM. This chain's CDR3 is CASSARQLYNEQFF. The DNA for the CDR3 is TGTGCCAGCAGTGCCCGCCAGTTATACAATGAGCAGTTCTTC.

This clonotype was recorded a few times. The chain joins TRBV12-3 or TRBV12-4 to TRBJ2-7, with D possibly matching TRBD1 (6 bases). The V end was cut by 6 bases, the J end by 0 bases, with 9 bases between. CDR3 length: 13 residues. As DNA, the CDR3 is TGTGCCAGCAGCCAGGGGCTCTCCTACGAGCAGTACGTC. It yields the protein CASSQGLSYEQYV.

This sequence joins TRBV10-1 and TRBJ2-2; TRBD1 might be the D (6 bases). V lost 4 bases and J lost 8, with 14 bases in between. The CDR3 covers 14 residues. Germline V gene data show CDR1 as WNHNN and CDR2 as SYGVQD (reference sequence). CDR3 loop: CASSASLGAGELFF. CDR3 sequence (DNA): TGCGCCAGCAGTGCCTCGCTGGGGGCAGGGGAGCTGTTTTTT.

The CDR3 is CASSALPGLAGENTGELFF. CDR3 nucleotides: TGTGCCAGCAGCGCCCTACCGGGACTAGCGGGAGAGAACACCGGGGAGCTGTTTTTT. The V call is TRBV9, the J call TRBJ2-2, with TRBD2 matching over 14 bases. Germline CDR1 is SGDLS and CDR2 is YYNGEE. V was pared by 3 bases and J by 1 base, with 8 bases of the junction left unmatched. The CDR3 extends over 19 amino acids.

This clonotype has only a few counts. The rearrangement uses TRBV24-1 and TRBJ2-1, with 10 bases aligning to TRBD2. V gave up 4 bases and J gave up 7 bases; unmatched junction bases: 12. The CDR3 covers 17 residues. Germline CDR1 KGHDR, CDR2 SFDVKD. CDR3 coding DNA: TGTGCCACCAGTGACCCAGCCCTAGCGGGGGCCCTGAATGAGCAGTTCTTC. This encodes CATSDPALAGALNEQFF.

This clonotype was detected many times. The rearrangement uses TRBV12-3 or TRBV12-4 and TRBJ2-7; 8 bases align to TRBD1. CDR3 length equals 13 residues. V gave up 3 bases and J gave up 6 bases; unmatched junction bases: 4. The CDR3, as DNA: TGTGCCAGCAGTTTTGGACAGGGAGGCGAGCAGTACTTC. Residues: CASSFGQGGEQYF.

In its sample, this clonotype was seen a few times. The rearrangement links TRBV4-1 to TRBJ2-5; D gene ambiguous. Trimming took off 6 bases at V and 5 bases at J, with 13 bases between the two ends. The CDR3 has 13 residues. Germline V gene lookup returns CDR1 MGHRA and CDR2 YSYEKL. CDR3 sequence (DNA): TGCGCCAGCAGGGGCCCGGGCGCCGAGACCCAGTACTTC. Amino acids: CASRGPGAETQYF.

This clonotype was observed at least ten times. This sequence joins TRBV5-1 and TRBJ2-3, with D tentatively TRBD2 (5 bases). The V end was cut by 4 bases, the J end by 4 bases, with 13 bases between. Germline assignment: CDR1 SGHRS and CDR2 YFSETQ. The CDR3 extends over 14 amino acids. The CDR3, as DNA: TGCGCCAGCAGCCCATGGCGAGGGTCAGATACGCAGTATTTT. Encoded protein: CASSPWRGSDTQYF.

This sequence joins TRBV21-1 and TRBJ2-1; the table's D call, TRBD2, has no DNA check behind it. TRBV21-1 is assigned pseudogene status. The CDR3 is 17 residues long. The CDR3 DNA follows: TGTGCCAGCAGCAAAGGTTCAACTAGCACCACCTACAATGAGCAGTTCTTC. Encoded protein: CASSKGSTSTTYNEQFF.

This clonotype was recorded at least ten times. This chain joins TRBV5-1 and TRBJ2-1; no reliable D call. The V gene's germline CDR1 is SGHRS and CDR2 YFSETQ. There are 12 residues in the CDR3. With 1 base removed from V and 8 bases from J, the gap between germline ends came to 7 bases. In DNA form, the CDR3 reads TGCGCCAGCAGCTTGTTGGGCGATGAGCAGTTCTTC. This translates into CASSLLGDEQFF.

Ten or more counts support this clonotype. This CDR3 reads CASSLVGGLAGQETQYF. The CDR3 region has the DNA TGTGCCAGCAGCTTAGTTGGGGGACTAGCGGGCCAAGAGACCCAGTACTTC. The chain links TRBV7-9 to TRBJ2-5, with 12 bases lining up with TRBD2. The V segment lost 1 base and the J segment 1 base; nucleotides outside the gene matches: 4. The CDR3 is 17 amino acids. The germline gives CDR1 SEHNR, CDR2 FQNEAQ (reference sequence).

V is TRBV10-3 and J is TRBJ1-5; 7 nucleotides align to TRBD1. Trimming removed 2 bases from V and 0 bases from J; junction bases left unmatched: 10. The V gene's germline CDR1 is ENHRY and CDR2 SYGVKD. This CDR3 has 18 amino acids. CDR3 DNA sequence: TGTGCCATCAGTGAGCCCCGGACAGGCGACTATAGCAATCAGCCCCAGCATTTT. Its translation is CAISEPRTGDYSNQPQHF.

The chain uses TRBV4-3 and TRBJ2-1; tentative D call: TRBD2 (5 bases). V shed 2 bases and J shed 7 bases, with 24 bases lying between them. CDR1 LGHNA and CDR2 YSLEER come from the germline V gene. The CDR3 covers 18 residues. CDR3 DNA sequence: TGCGCCAGCAGCCAACGCGGACGGACTCGACGCGGTCTTAATGAGCAGTTCTTC. Its translation: CASSQRGRTRRGLNEQFF.

This clonotype occurred a few times. V is TRBV7-9 and J is TRBJ2-2; D is tentatively TRBD1 or TRBD2 (5 bases each). Deletions cut 8 bases from V and 6 bases from J, with 13 bases between. The CDR3 has 13 amino acids. The V gene's germline CDR1 is SEHNR and CDR2 FQNEAQ (reference sequence). For the CDR3, the DNA is TGTGCCAGCTCGGGGCCCTACGCCGGGGAGCTGTTTTTT. Residues: CASSGPYAGELFF.

Details on this clonotype: At one end the junction does not follow the germline gene, possibly because of a read error. The chain combines TRBV12-3 or TRBV12-4 with TRBJ2-1; D is ambiguous. CDR3 length: 13 amino acids. The CDR3 reads CASCLVSHNEQFF. The DNA for the CDR3 is TGTGCCAGCTGTTTGGTCTCTCACAATGAGCAGTTCTTC.

This clonotype was seen more than once but under ten times. The genes are TRBV3-1 and TRBJ1-3; no definite D call. Trimming removed 0 bases at V and 0 bases at J, with 6 bases between. The CDR3 has 15 amino acids. Germline V gives CDR1 LGHDT, CDR2 YNNKEL (reference sequence). Written as DNA, the CDR3 is TGTGCCAGCAGCCAAGATTGGGGCTCTGGAAACACCATATATTTT. This sequence encodes CASSQDWGSGNTIYF.

The V gene is TRBV6-2 or TRBV6-3, the J gene TRBJ1-5; D is unresolved. Trimming stripped 6 bases from V and 6 bases from J, with 6 bases between. In germline, CDR1 is MNHEY, CDR2 SVGEGT. The CDR3 spans 11 residues. The CDR3 loop is CASSSAQPQHF. The CDR3 DNA reads TGTGCCAGCAGCTCGGCTCAGCCCCAGCATTTT.

This clonotype was seen many times. The rearrangement joins TRBV12-3 or TRBV12-4 to TRBJ2-2; 11 nucleotides agree with TRBD2. The CDR3 contains 17 residues. With 6 bases clipped from V and 8 bases from J, the junction kept 14 bases outside the gene matches. The CDR3, as DNA: TGTGCCAGCAGCCTAATGGCTCTAGCGGGGGGTCCGGGGGAGCTGTTTTTT. This translates into CASSLMALAGGPGELFF.